The text below deals with one TCR beta chain. Its antigen is not identified. Different DNA sequences within this sample yield the same CDR3. This sample is drawn from a study of shared clonotypes between healthy human individuals. The study, taken as a whole, reports: Non-shared clonotypes had lower generation probabilities than those shared by all four donors.

V was shortened by 3 bases and J by 3 bases, with 12 bases between the two germline ends. This CDR3 has 14 amino acids. Germline V gives CDR1 MNHEY, CDR2 SMNVEV (reference sequence). Generated by immunoSEQ multiplex PCR, the TCRdb table keeps only in-frame clones and is missing some. The sample has roughly 2,000,000 clones, approximately 95% seen once. As defined, naive CD8 cells were CD45RO-negative and positively selected for CCR7, with terminally differentiated effector memory CD45RA+ cells excluded. The TCR originated in a man between 18 and 35 years old in good health. Sequencing was performed on naive CD8+ T cells sorted from blood. The J gene is TRBJ2-7, the V gene TRBV27; D remains ambiguous. CDR3 protein: CASSFRGPSYEQYF. CDR3 in DNA: TGTGCCAGCAGTTTCCGAGGACCGAGCTACGAGCAGTACTTC.